The entry that follows covers one T cell receptor (beta chain) sequence. The antigen is unknown. This entry comes from a study of T cell responses to AZD1222 COVID-19 vaccine. Broader study findings: Baseline serology detected seropositivity in only six AZD1222 recipients. Repertoire sampling occurred only after the peak T cell response.

The repertoire was sequenced with immunoSEQ multiplex PCR; TCRdb's copy has only in-frame clones and lacks some. The table shows about 110,000 clones, with 92% occurring only once. CDR3 size: 16 residues. Trimming removed 4 bases from V and 6 bases from J; junction bases left unmatched: 7. Germline V gives CDR1 SGHTA, CDR2 FQGNSA. This sequence was found in an adult in good health. The J gene is TRBJ1-3, the V gene TRBV7-2, with 12 bases fitting TRBD1. This specimen was peripheral blood, taken on day 0 of AZD1222 vaccination. CDR3 DNA: TGTGCCAGCAGCTCAACCGGGACAGGGGGCGAAAACACCATATATTTT. It translates to CASSSTGTGGENTIYF.